These 18 T cell receptor beta chains originate from one sample sequenced in a study of OX40 agonist ivuxolimab in advanced cancers. Sequenced by immunoSEQ multiplex PCR; TCRdb stores in-frame clones only, minus some. The table records roughly 64,000 clones, more than 80% of them present only once. The sequenced sample was CD4+ or CD8+ T cells sorted from blood, obtained in a trial of the OX40 agonist ivuxolimab. These receptors were collected from an adult with an advanced solid tumor such as melanoma, head and neck, liver or kidney cancer.

The rearrangement uses TRBV4-3 and TRBJ2-2; D tentatively fits TRBD1 or TRBD2 (6 bases each). This CDR3 is 15 amino acids long. Deletions cut 4 bases from V and 2 bases from J, with 11 bases between. Looked up from germline, CDR1 is LGHNA and CDR2 is YSLEER. The CDR3 sequence: CASSRGGTNTGELFF. The CDR3 DNA follows: TGCGCCAGCAGCCGAGGGGGGACTAACACCGGGGAGCTGTTTTTT.

This chain connects TRBV30 to TRBJ1-1; D is undetermined. The CDR3 is 17 amino acids. V was clipped by 4 bases and J by 0 bases, with 21 bases between them. Germline CDR1 reads GTSNPN; CDR2 reads SVGIG (reference sequence). The CDR3 loop reads CAWNLPGTQRMNTEAFF. The CDR3 DNA follows: TGTGCCTGGAACCTCCCCGGTACCCAAAGGATGAACACTGAAGCTTTCTTT.

The chain joins TRBV6-6 to TRBJ1-2, with D possibly matching TRBD1 (5 bases). CDR3 length: 14 amino acids. CDR1 and CDR2 from the germline V gene are MNHNY and SVGAGI (reference sequence). Trimming cost V 5 bases and J 7 bases, with 17 bases left between them. Here the CDR3 DNA reads TGTGCCAGCAGTGGCATAATAAGGGGCGGTGGCTACACCTTC. Residues: CASSGIIRGGGYTF.

The sample holds one count of this clone. The chain recombines TRBV6-5 with TRBJ2-3, with D perhaps given as TRBD1 or TRBD2 (5 bases each). The CDR3 sequence is 14 residues long. CDR1 is MNHEY, CDR2 SVGAGI, per germline. V gave up 2 bases and J gave up 6 bases, with 12 bases separating them. The chain's CDR3 is CASSYQGTGDTQYF. CDR3 in DNA: TGTGCCAGCAGTTACCAAGGGACGGGCGATACGCAGTATTTT.

The rearrangement joins TRBV6-5 to TRBJ1-1, with TRBD1 matching over 8 bases. The germline gives CDR1 MNHEY, CDR2 SVGAGI. V dropped 3 bases and J dropped 4; count of bases not matched to a gene: 4. This CDR3 spans 14 amino acids. The CDR3 DNA reads TGTGCCAGCAGTTATTTGGACAGGGTCACTGAAGCTTTCTTT. It yields the protein CASSYLDRVTEAFF.

This sequence joins TRBV4-1 and TRBJ1-1; 9 positions match TRBD1. The CDR3 runs to 16 residues. Unmatched junction bases numbered 11, after V lost 4 bases and J lost 5 bases. Per the germline V gene, CDR1 is MGHRA and CDR2 is YSYEKL. DNA of the CDR3: TGCGCCAGCAGCCTGGGACAGGGAGTTTCGGGGACTGAAGCTTTCTTT. Protein sequence: CASSLGQGVSGTEAFF.

The chain couples TRBV7-6 to TRBJ2-7; 8 nucleotides align to TRBD2. J gave up 2 bases and V 5 bases, and 8 bases lay outside the gene matches. CDR1 is SGHVS and CDR2 is FNYEAQ in the germline V gene. The CDR3 runs 15 residues. DNA of the CDR3: TGTGCCAGCAGCCTCGCAACTAGCGGAGCCTACGAGCAGTACTTC. Protein product: CASSLATSGAYEQYF.

The chain's CDR3 is CASSSEREQFF. CDR3 DNA: TGTGCCAGCAGTTCCGAGCGGGAGCAGTTCTTC. The genes are TRBV27 and TRBJ2-1; D may be TRBD2 (5 bases). In germline, CDR1 is MNHEY, CDR2 SMNVEV (reference sequence). The CDR3 covers 11 residues. The V gene lost 4 bases and the J gene lost 10 bases, with 8 bases spanning the gap.

This chain connects TRBV7-9 to TRBJ1-1; TRBD1 is a possible D gene (5 bases). This CDR3 is built from 17 residues. Per the germline V gene, CDR1 is SEHNR and CDR2 is FQNEAQ (reference sequence). Trimming removed 2 bases from V and 3 bases from J, with 19 bases in between. The chain's CDR3 is CASSLRVVRGGDTEAFF. The DNA of the CDR3 is TGTGCCAGCAGCTTAAGGGTTGTACGAGGAGGGGACACTGAAGCTTTCTTT.

The chain links TRBV4-1 to TRBJ2-7; no clear D gene. Germline lookup yields CDR1 MGHRA and CDR2 YSYEKL. The V and J ends lost 0 bases and 2 bases respectively, with 2 bases between them. The CDR3 contains 12 residues. Here the CDR3 reads CASSQDTYEQYV. The CDR3 region has the DNA TGCGCCAGCAGCCAAGACACCTACGAGCAGTACGTC.

The chain couples TRBV11-1 to TRBJ1-6; D remains ambiguous. Germline V gene lookup returns CDR1 SGHAT and CDR2 FQDESV (reference sequence). CDR3 size: 12 residues. Between the trimmed V and J ends, which lost 6 bases and 14 bases, there was a span of 14 bases. The CDR3 reads CASSSLYGALHF. The DNA of the CDR3 is TGTGCCAGCAGTTCTCTCTACGGAGCCCTCCACTTT.

The V call is TRBV10-3, the J call TRBJ2-3, with 8 bases lining up with TRBD2. The V segment lost 10 bases and the J segment 2 bases; nucleotides outside the gene matches: 5. Germline CDR1 is ENHRY and CDR2 is SYGVKD. The CDR3 loop spans 13 amino acids. The CDR3 DNA reads as TGTGCCACCCTAGCGGGTTTCACAGATACGCAGTATTTT. Translated, it gives CATLAGFTDTQYF.

The chain combines TRBV28 with TRBJ2-7, with 9 nucleotides matching TRBD2. Per the germline V gene, CDR1 is MDHEN and CDR2 is SYDVKM. J lost 2 bases, V lost 1 base, and 3 bases had no gene match. CDR3 length equals 15 residues. In DNA, the CDR3 is TGTGCCAGCAGTTTATTAGGCGGGAGGGCCTACGAGCAGTACTTC. Translated: CASSLLGGRAYEQYF.

The rearrangement links TRBV5-6 to TRBJ2-7; the D gene is possibly TRBD2 (5 bases). CDR1 and CDR2 (germline): SGHDT, YYEEEE. The CDR3 has 15 residues. V lost 0 bases and J lost 5, with 15 bases in between. The CDR3 DNA follows: TGTGCCAGCAGCTTGGAGCGGCAGTCGGTCCACGAGCAGTACTTC. Protein product: CASSLERQSVHEQYF.

V is TRBV15 and J is TRBJ2-5; TRBD2 aligns across 9 bases. Germline CDR1 and CDR2: LNHNV and YYDKDF (reference sequence). The junction had 9 bases not matched to a gene; V was cut back by 1 base and J by 6 bases. This CDR3 region has 16 residues. Here the CDR3 reads CATSRGASGAGKTQYF. CDR3 nucleotides: TGTGCCACCAGCAGAGGGGCTAGCGGGGCAGGGAAGACCCAGTACTTC. Variable domain in full (rest from reference TRBV15 and TRBJ2-5): DAMVIQNPRYQVTQFGKPVTLSCSQTLNHNVMYWYQQKSSQAPKLLFHYYDKDFNNEADTPDNFQSRRPNTSFCFLDIRSPGLGDTAMYLCATSRGASGAGKTQYFGPGTRLLVL.

V is TRBV6-1 and J is TRBJ2-7, with TRBD1 as a possible D gene (6 bases). Germline CDR1 MNHNS, CDR2 SASEGT. This CDR3 region has 12 residues. V dropped 6 bases and J dropped 6 bases, with 12 bases sitting between them. CDR3 protein: CASRIQGGEQYF. The CDR3 DNA follows: TGTGCCAGCAGAATACAGGGTGGCGAGCAGTACTTC.

CDR3 sequence reads: CASSVGRAETQYF. CDR3 bases: TGTGCCAGCAGCGTCGGGAGGGCGGAGACCCAGTACTTC. The J gene is TRBJ2-5, the V gene TRBV7-2; 8 positions agree with TRBD2. The junction had 4 bases not matched to a gene; V was cut back by 5 bases and J by 5 bases. There are 13 residues in the CDR3. Germline V lookup: CDR1 SGHTA, CDR2 FQGNSA.

This clone came up once. The V and J genes are TRBV6-5 and TRBJ2-2, with 12 bases that match TRBD1. CDR3 size: 14 residues. The V gene end was trimmed by 8 bases and the J gene end by 6 bases; junction bases not matched to a gene: 4. CDR1 and CDR2 (germline): MNHEY, SVGAGI. CDR3 sequence: CASVGTGGSGELFF. In DNA form, the CDR3 reads TGTGCCAGCGTAGGGACAGGGGGCTCCGGGGAGCTGTTTTTT.